This passage covers 9 T cell receptor beta chains from one sample sequenced in a study of T-cell memory formation after mild COVID-19. In TCRdb, the 5' RACE reads were re-called with MiXCR into one record per CDR3 protein. The sample lists roughly 160,000 distinct CDR3 sequences; 11% were seen once. The sequenced sample was PBMCs or a T cell subset sorted from them (not recorded which). The receptor source for this set is a young man who had mild COVID-19 (a few samples of this study predate the infection). Cell type and time point are not known.

The chain employs TRBV28 and TRBJ2-7, with D tentatively TRBD1 (5 bases). Trimming took 3 bases from V and 6 from J, leaving 9 bases between them. The CDR3 has 12 amino acids. Germline assignment: CDR1 MDHEN and CDR2 SYDVKM. The CDR3 bases are TGTGCCAGCAGTTTGCAGGGCTTCGAGCAGTACTTC. Its protein is CASSLQGFEQYF.

The rearrangement uses TRBV6-1 and TRBJ1-2, with TRBD1 as a possible D gene (5 bases). Germline V gene lookup returns CDR1 MNHNS and CDR2 SASEGT. This CDR3 has 16 amino acids. Trimming took 4 bases from V and 7 from J, leaving 22 bases between them. CDR3 amino acids: CASSGKFPVGTGGYTF. In nucleotides, the CDR3 is TGTGCCAGCAGTGGAAAATTCCCCGTTGGGACGGGTGGCTACACCTTC.

The chain combines TRBV28 with TRBJ2-1, with 8 bases fitting TRBD2. This CDR3 contains 14 residues. Trimming removed 6 bases from V and 7 bases from J; junction bases left unmatched: 8. The germline CDR1 and CDR2 sequences are MDHEN and SYDVKM. CDR3 bases: TGTGCCAGCAGCGGGGGGGGAAGGTGGAATGAGCAGTTCTTC. It specifies CASSGGGRWNEQFF.

This chain uses TRBV24-1 with TRBJ1-1, with D perhaps TRBD1 (5 bases). With 9 bases removed from V and 1 base from J, the gap between germline ends came to 17 bases. Per germline, CDR1 KGHDR and CDR2 SFDVKD. The CDR3 has 15 amino acids. The CDR3 loop reads CATGKNGARNTEAFF. For the CDR3, the DNA is TGTGCCACCGGGAAAAACGGGGCTCGGAACACTGAAGCTTTCTTT.

This clonotype was seen a handful of times. The genes are TRBV12-3 or TRBV12-4 and TRBJ1-2; no firm D call. The CDR3 totals 13 residues. V was trimmed by 0 bases and J by 5 bases, leaving 7 bases between them. CDR3 nucleotide sequence: TGTGCCAGCAGTTTAGCCTATCGTTATGGCTACACCTTC. Translating it yields CASSLAYRYGYTF.

This clonotype has a handful of counts. This sequence joins TRBV20-1 and TRBJ2-1, with D possibly matching TRBD2 (6 bases). Germline V gives CDR1 DFQATT, CDR2 SNEGSKA (reference sequence). With 3 bases removed from V and 4 bases from J, the gap between germline ends came to 10 bases. The CDR3 runs to 13 residues. CDR3 loop: CSARDSGYNEQFF. CDR3 bases: TGCAGTGCTAGGGATAGCGGTTACAATGAGCAGTTCTTC.

This clonotype was seen a handful of times. This sequence joins TRBV29-1 and TRBJ2-3, with D possibly TRBD1 on 6 matching bases. V lost 4 bases to trimming and J lost 5 bases, with 13 bases between them. Germline V gene data show CDR1 as SQVTM and CDR2 as ANQGSEA. The CDR3 length is 13 residues. The CDR3: CSVARQGKDTQYF. In DNA, the CDR3 is TGCAGCGTTGCCCGGCAGGGGAAAGATACGCAGTATTTT.

This chain joins TRBV7-2 and TRBJ2-1, with D possibly TRBD2 on 5 matching bases. Per germline, CDR1 SGHTA and CDR2 FQGNSA. V lost 4 bases, J lost 10 bases, and 11 bases lay in between. This CDR3 comprises 12 residues. CDR3 region: CASSSTGLEQFF. The CDR3 bases are TGTGCCAGCAGCTCTACGGGGTTGGAGCAGTTCTTC.

The genes are TRBV25-1 and TRBJ1-5, with unresolved D. Germline lookup yields CDR1 MGHDK and CDR2 SYGVNS. This CDR3 has 14 amino acids. The V and J ends lost 3 bases and 0 bases respectively, with 6 bases between them. The CDR3 sequence is CASSEAYSNQPQHF. For the CDR3, the DNA is TGTGCCAGCAGTGAGGCGTATAGCAATCAGCCCCAGCATTTT.